One sample yielded the 22 T cell receptor beta chains listed below, sequenced in a study of tumor-infiltrating lymphocytes in primary liver carcinoma. Starting material of about 450 ng total RNA yielded TCR beta cDNA via a constant-region primer. Nested multiplex PCR, run for three rounds with slightly modified ARM-PCR, yielded TCR beta libraries. Running nine to ten cycles apiece, the first two PCR rounds relied on TRBV1-TRBV30 forward primers together with a C-beta reverse primer. TCRdb reprocessed the multiplex PCR reads via MiXCR and lists one record per CDR3 protein. The sample has about 70,000 distinct CDR3 sequences; over 60% are singletons. Without any cell sorting, roughly 18-34 mg of bulk tissue yielded co-extracted RNA and DNA. Sequencing was performed on liver tumor tissue from sampling region 4. Subset specified: tumor region T4, right-lateral pole. Receptors originate from a man aged 40-49 years with primary liver carcinoma and hepatitis B virus infection.

On this clonotype itself: The junction does not match germline at one end; this may be a read error. This rearrangement joins TRBV11-2 to TRBJ2-5; D unresolved. The germline V gene encodes CDR1 SGHAT and CDR2 FQNNGV. The CDR3 has 13 amino acids. The CDR3 is CVSSSIVGETQYF. The CDR3 coding sequence is TGTGTCAGCAGCTCTATCGTCGGAGAGACCCAGTACTTC.

The chain combines TRBV29-1 with TRBJ2-1; TRBD2 agrees at 10 bases. CDR1 is SQVTM and CDR2 is ANQGSEA in the germline V gene. The CDR3 runs to 14 residues. The V segment lost 7 bases and the J segment 7 bases; nucleotides outside the gene matches: 10. Written as DNA, the CDR3 is TGCAGCGCCATCAAAGCGGGAGGGCGAAATGAGCAGTTCTTC. Protein product: CSAIKAGGRNEQFF.

This clonotype has a handful of counts. This may arise from a read error, as a much more abundant clone is one base away. The V call is TRBV24-1, the J call TRBJ2-5, with 7 positions matching TRBD1. The CDR3 runs 16 residues. The V gene's germline CDR1 is KGHDR and CDR2 SFDVKD. V was pared by 2 bases and J by 4 bases, with 9 bases of the junction left unmatched. The CDR3 DNA reads as TGTGCCACCAGTGATTCACGCCGGGACAGCCTAGAGACCCAGTACTTC. This translates into CATSDSRRDSLETQYF.

The V gene is TRBV6-1, the J gene TRBJ2-5; 7 nucleotides align to TRBD2. V gave up 2 bases and J gave up 8 bases; unmatched junction bases: 14. CDR1 is MNHNS and CDR2 is SASEGT in the germline V gene. CDR3 size: 16 residues. Written as DNA, the CDR3 is TGTGCCAGCAGTGAACAGAGAGGGGAGGGGTCAGAAACCCAGTACTTC. The encoded protein is CASSEQRGEGSETQYF.

The sample holds one count of this clonotype. V gene TRBV7-9 combines with J gene TRBJ1-4, with TRBD1 matching 9 bases. Germline values: CDR1 SEHNR, CDR2 FQNEAQ (reference sequence). The CDR3 has 11 amino acids. In nucleotides, the CDR3 is TGTGTCAACAGCAGACAGGGGGAACTGTTTTTT. It is translated as CVNSRQGELFF.

About this clonotype itself: Being one base from a much bigger clone, this may be a read error. The chain recombines TRBV7-9 with TRBJ1-2; tentatively, D is TRBD1 (6 bases). Germline V lookup: CDR1 SEHNR, CDR2 FQNEAQ (reference sequence). This CDR3 spans 13 amino acids. In nucleotides, the CDR3 is TGTGCCCCCTATCACCCCAGGGGCTATGGCTACATCTTC. It codes for CAPYHPRGYGYIF.

This clonotype came up many times. The V gene is TRBV1, the J gene TRBJ1-5; TRBD1 is the table's D call, not checked against the DNA. TRBV1 is flagged as a pseudogene. CDR3 size: 17 residues. CDR3 protein: CTSSARIGQGINQPQHF. The CDR3 bases are TGCACCAGCAGCGCCCGTATAGGACAGGGGATCAATCAGCCCCAGCATTTT.

For this clonotype: Germline is not matched at one junction end, which may reflect a read error. The chain couples TRBV6-2 or TRBV6-3 to TRBJ2-1; TRBD2 matches 7 bases. The germline gives CDR1 MNHEY, CDR2 SVGEGT. The CDR3 covers 15 residues. The CDR3 nucleotides are TGTGCCAGCAGTTACGGAGGGAGGGCCTACAGTGAGCAGCTCTTC. Its protein is CASSYGGRAYSEQLF.

On this clonotype itself: This could be a read error, since a much larger clone is one nucleotide away. The V and J genes are TRBV18 and TRBJ2-1, with D hard to call. CDR1 KGHSH and CDR2 LQKENI come from the germline V gene. There are 14 residues in the CDR3. CDR3 DNA sequence: TGTGCCAGCCCACCTACCAGCGACGGGAATGAGCAGTTCTTC. This codes for CASPPTSDGNEQFF.

This clonotype has ten or more counts. V usage is TRBV5-6 and J usage is TRBJ2-1; D not certain. The CDR3 is made up of 13 amino acids. Germline V CDR1 and CDR2: SGHDT, YYEEEE. V was cut by 1 base and J by 6 bases, with 8 bases left in between. The CDR3 reads CASSLWKVNEQFF. CDR3 nucleotides: TGTGCCAGCAGCTTGTGGAAGGTCAATGAGCAGTTCTTC.

As for this clonotype: This CDR3 fails to terminate in the conserved phenylalanine or tryptophan, so it likely reflects a read error. V gene TRBV12-3 or TRBV12-4 combines with J gene TRBJ2-7; either TRBD1 or TRBD2 may fit D (7 bases each). Trimming removed 2 bases from V and 6 bases from J, with 14 bases in between. The CDR3 is made up of 14 amino acids. The CDR3, as DNA: TGTGCCAGCAGTTTACAGGGGGGGCTCTGCGAGCAGTACCTC. Its translation is CASSLQGGLCEQYL.

A remark on this clonotype: Compared with germline, one end of the junction differs, possibly owing to a read error. In DNA, the CDR3 is TGTGCCAGTCACGGCCGGGGGTTGAACACTGAAGCCTTCTTT. Translation gives CASHGRGLNTEAFF. The chain has TRBV28 and TRBJ1-1, with D possibly being TRBD1 (5 bases). Germline V CDR1 and CDR2: MDHEN, SYDVKM. This CDR3 is 14 amino acids long.

In this sample, this clonotype turned up many times. The V gene is TRBV6-5, the J gene TRBJ1-4; D call uncertain. The CDR3 is 15 amino acids. The V gene's germline CDR1 is MNHEY and CDR2 SVGAGI. The V end lost 3 bases, the J end lost 0 bases, and 8 bases lay between the germline ends. The CDR3 nucleotides are TGTGCCAGCAGTTATGACTGGTCAACTAATGAAAAACTGTTTTTT. Residues: CASSYDWSTNEKLFF.

This clonotype occurred once. The junction departs from the called germline gene at one end, perhaps through a read error. This sequence joins TRBV11-3 and TRBJ2-6, with 8 bases identical to TRBD2. The germline gives CDR1 SGHNT, CDR2 YENEEA. The CDR3 length is 20 residues. The CDR3 DNA follows: TGTGCCAGGAGCTTACCGGGAATGGGGCTAGCGGGCGTCGAGGTCAACGTCCTGACTTTC. It codes for CARSLPGMGLAGVEVNVLTF.

A remark on this clonotype: At one of its ends the junction is not consistent with the germline gene, which may arise from a read error. This sequence joins TRBV6-6 and TRBJ2-7; D gene ambiguous. The CDR3 has 14 amino acids. Per the germline V gene, CDR1 is MNHNY and CDR2 is SVGAGI (reference sequence). The CDR3 DNA reads TGTGCCAGCAGTTTGGCAGGCAGGATCTACGAGCGGTACTTC. Amino acids: CASSLAGRIYERYF.

A remark on this clonotype: At one boundary the junction diverges from the germline segment, which might be a read error. The chain joins TRBV10-3 to TRBJ1-5, with D possibly matching TRBD1 (5 bases). The DNA end lines up better with TRBJ2-3; the J call may be wrong. In germline, CDR1 is ENHRY, CDR2 SYGVKD. The CDR3 runs 12 residues. This chain's CDR3 is CAISGQNQPQYF. The CDR3 DNA is TGCGCCATCAGTGGACAAAATCAGCCCCAGTATTTT.

The chain joins TRBV9 to TRBJ1-5; D perhaps matches TRBD1 (6 bases). Trimming pared 4 bases from V and 0 bases from J, leaving 11 bases between. The CDR3 loop spans 15 amino acids. Germline CDR1 and CDR2: SGDLS and YYNGEE. CDR3 DNA: TGTGCCAGCAGCCCCACAGGGTTTAGCAATCAGCCCCAGCATTTT. This encodes CASSPTGFSNQPQHF.

Of note for this clonotype: At one end, the junction sequence differs from germline, possibly due to a read error. The chain uses TRBV6-1 and TRBJ2-3; 7 positions match TRBD1. Per the germline V gene, CDR1 is MNHNS and CDR2 is SASEGT. The CDR3 sequence is 15 residues long. DNA for the CDR3: TGTGCCAGCTGTGTGACAGGGTCCGGCACAGATACGCAGTTTTTT. Protein: CASCVTGSGTDTQFF.

Concerning this clonotype itself: Relative to the germline gene, one junction end is altered; a read error may explain this. The chain has TRBV28 and TRBJ2-6; D gene unclear. This CDR3 spans 15 amino acids. Germline CDR1 reads MDHEN; CDR2 reads SYDVKM. This CDR3 is CACRKTHSGANVLTF. The CDR3 DNA reads TGTGCCTGCAGAAAAACCCACTCTGGTGCCAACGTCCTGACTTTC. Based on the CDR3 plus reference TRBV28 and TRBJ2-6, the full variable domain is DVKVTQSSRYLVKRTGEKVFLECVQDMDHENMFWYRQDPGLGLRLIYFSYDVKMKEKGDIPEGYSVSREKKERFSLILESASTNQTSMYLCACRKTHSGANVLTFGAGSRLTVL.

This clonotype occurred many times. This chain connects TRBV4-2 to TRBJ2-7; D is tentatively TRBD1 or TRBD2 (5 bases each). CDR1 is LGHNA and CDR2 is YNFKEQ in the germline V gene. Trimming took 2 bases from V and 6 from J, leaving 17 bases between them. This CDR3 has 15 amino acids. CDR3 DNA: TGTGCCAGCAGCCAACCCGGGACCGCAGTTGGCGAGCAGTACTTC. Translated: CASSQPGTAVGEQYF.

This clonotype is medium-sized in the sample. This rearrangement joins TRBV7-8 to TRBJ1-2; TRBD1 matches 11 bases. The CDR3 contains 14 residues. Germline assignment: CDR1 SGHVS and CDR2 FQNEAQ. Germline trimming cut 5 bases from V and 7 bases from J; bases unmatched to any gene: 6. The CDR3 nucleotides read TGTGCCAGCAGCCCCCGGACAGGGGGCGGTGGCTACACCTTC. Amino acid sequence: CASSPRTGGGGYTF.

In its sample, this clonotype was seen many times. J is TRBJ1-6 and V is TRBV6-5; 7 bases align to TRBD1. J lost 3 bases, V lost 6 bases, and 5 bases had no gene match. This CDR3 region has 15 residues. Germline V gene lookup returns CDR1 MNHEY and CDR2 SVGAGI. CDR3 amino acids: CASRSDRDYNSPLHF. The CDR3 bases are TGTGCCAGCAGGTCTGACAGGGACTATAATTCACCCCTCCACTTT.